Below, 26 T cell receptor beta chains from the same sample are listed, as sequenced in a study of CD8+CD57+ T cells in acquired aplastic anemia. TCR beta VDJ combinations and CDR3 sequences were profiled from genomic DNA. TCRdb re-derived calls from the reads in MiXCR, one entry per CDR3 protein. This sample has approximately 190,000 distinct CDR3 sequences, with under 70% found just once. Sequenced input: sorted CD4+, CD8+, or CD8+CD57+ T cells (not recorded which) from PBMCs. The receptors here all came from a human donor with severe aplastic anemia or a healthy control (not recorded which).

This clonotype was counted a few times. The gene calls are TRBV7-2 and TRBJ2-7; 9 nucleotides agree with TRBD2. The CDR3 runs to 14 residues. J was trimmed by 5 bases and V by 3 bases; bases with no gene match: 5. Germline loops: CDR1 SGHTA, CDR2 FQGNSA. In nucleotides, the CDR3 is TGTGCCAGCAGCTTGGGCGGGGGGGCCAACGAGCAGTACTTC. It codes for CASSLGGGANEQYF.

V gene TRBV7-3 combines with J gene TRBJ2-3; no definite D call. Germline V gene sequence: CDR1 SGHTA, CDR2 FQGTGA. The CDR3 loop spans 14 amino acids. Trimming cost V 0 bases and J 2 bases, with 6 bases left between them. Here the CDR3 reads CASSLTANTDTQYF. The CDR3 DNA reads TGTGCCAGCAGCTTAACGGCCAACACAGATACGCAGTATTTT.

This clonotype showed up just a few times. The rearrangement uses TRBV10-3 and TRBJ2-7; D not resolved. V shed 2 bases and J shed 1 base, with 3 bases lying between them. The CDR3 runs to 12 residues. CDR1 ENHRY and CDR2 SYGVKD come from the germline V gene. For the CDR3, the DNA is TGTGCCATCAGTGAGCCGTCCTACGAGCAGTACTTC. Translated: CAISEPSYEQYF.

This sequence joins TRBV20-1 and TRBJ1-6; 10 positions match TRBD1. Germline V gene sequence: CDR1 DFQATT, CDR2 SNEGSKA (reference sequence). The CDR3 extends over 15 amino acids. V dropped 4 bases and J dropped 8; count of bases not matched to a gene: 8. CDR3: CSATRTGGGYSPLHF. The CDR3 DNA reads as TGCAGTGCTACAAGGACAGGGGGAGGGTATTCACCCCTCCACTTT.

This clonotype was counted once. The rearrangement links TRBV12-3 or TRBV12-4 to TRBJ1-2; the D gene is possibly TRBD1 (5 bases). The CDR3 spans 16 residues. The V gene lost 5 bases and the J gene lost 0 bases, with 16 bases spanning the gap. The CDR3 is CASSPSTGLTNYGYTF. CDR3 in DNA: TGTGCCAGCAGTCCAAGTACGGGACTGACTAACTATGGCTACACCTTC.

The chain recombines TRBV10-1 with TRBJ2-3; a possible D gene is TRBD2 (6 bases). V was shortened by 7 bases and J by 5 bases, with 19 bases between the two germline ends. The CDR3 length is 15 residues. Germline V gives CDR1 WNHNN, CDR2 SYGVQD (reference sequence). The CDR3 is CASKSGPRLEDTQYF. In nucleotides, the CDR3 is TGCGCCAGCAAAAGTGGCCCCCGACTAGAAGATACGCAGTATTTT.

The J gene is TRBJ2-7, the V gene TRBV18; a weak D match, TRBD1 (6 bases). The V gene's germline CDR1 is KGHSH and CDR2 LQKENI. The V end lost 4 bases, the J end lost 4 bases, and 14 bases lay between the germline ends. The CDR3 spans 14 residues. As DNA, the CDR3 is TGTGCCAGCTCACTTCAACAGGGTGGGTACGAGCAGTACTTC. Amino acids: CASSLQQGGYEQYF.

Many counts were recorded for this clonotype. The J gene is TRBJ2-2, the V gene TRBV5-6, with D unresolved. Germline loops: CDR1 SGHDT, CDR2 YYEEEE. The CDR3 is made up of 14 amino acids. V was trimmed by 4 bases and J by 0 bases, leaving 7 bases between them. The CDR3 spells CASSLTTNTGELFF. The CDR3 DNA reads as TGTGCCAGCAGCCTCACTACGAACACCGGGGAGCTGTTTTTT.

This clonotype appeared a single time. One end of the junction fails to match germline, which may point to a read error. The chain joins TRBV10-3 to TRBJ2-1, with no clear D. This CDR3 has 13 residues. Germline CDR1 is ENHRY and CDR2 is SYGVKD. The CDR3 loop reads CAIGETKYNGQFF. DNA of the CDR3: TGTGCCATCGGTGAGACAAAGTACAATGGGCAGTTCTTC.

This clonotype was observed at least ten times. V is TRBV19 and J is TRBJ2-7; TRBD1 matches 7 bases. Germline CDR1 LNHDA, CDR2 SQIVND (reference sequence). Unmatched junction bases numbered 10, after V lost 10 bases and J lost 7 bases. The CDR3 runs 12 residues. The CDR3 region is CATGTVPWEQYF. The CDR3 nucleotides are TGTGCCACCGGGACAGTACCCTGGGAGCAGTACTTC.

In its sample, this clonotype was seen many times. V is TRBV5-1 and J is TRBJ2-5; 10 bases map to TRBD2. The germline V gene has CDR1 SGHRS and CDR2 YFSETQ. The CDR3 loop spans 17 amino acids. Unmatched junction bases numbered 8, after V lost 2 bases and J lost 1 base. The CDR3 DNA sequence: TGCGCCAGCAGCTTTCAGGTAGCGGGGGGTATCCAAGAGACCCAGTACTTC. It codes for CASSFQVAGGIQETQYF.

This sequence joins TRBV25-1 and TRBJ2-5; tentatively, D is TRBD1 (6 bases). The V end was cut by 8 bases, the J end by 5 bases, with 21 bases between. CDR3 size: 15 residues. CDR1 and CDR2 from the germline V gene are MGHDK and SYGVNS. The CDR3 spells CASRYLRKQGETQYF. The CDR3 DNA is TGTGCCAGCCGTTACCTTAGAAAACAGGGCGAGACCCAGTACTTC.

This clonotype has ten or more counts. The chain carries TRBV7-9 and TRBJ2-3; 7 bases map to TRBD2. Per the germline V gene, CDR1 is SEHNR and CDR2 is FQNEAQ (reference sequence). The CDR3 is 14 amino acids. The J segment lost 1 base and the V segment lost 7 bases, leaving 5 bases of the junction unmatched. CDR3 in DNA: TGTGCCAGCACATCGGGAGGTGGCACAGATACGCAGTATTTT. Residues: CASTSGGGTDTQYF.

CDR3 nucleotides: TGCGCCAGCAGCACCGCCCTTAATGAAAAACTGTTTTTT. Its translation: CASSTALNEKLFF. The chain recombines TRBV5-1 with TRBJ1-4; D not resolved. Germline V gives CDR1 SGHRS, CDR2 YFSETQ. CDR3 length: 13 amino acids. V shed 4 bases and J shed 4 bases, with 8 bases lying between them.

The V gene is TRBV7-2, the J gene TRBJ2-3; maybe TRBD1 (5 bases). Germline CDR1 SGHTA, CDR2 FQGNSA. The V end was cut by 1 base, the J end by 2 bases, with 13 bases between. This CDR3 contains 16 residues. CDR3 region: CASSLGFRVYTDTQYF. DNA for the CDR3: TGTGCCAGCAGCTTAGGGTTCAGGGTCTACACAGATACGCAGTATTTT.

This clonotype has a count of ten or more. The rearrangement uses TRBV4-1 and TRBJ2-7, with D possibly being TRBD2 (6 bases). V was clipped by 0 bases and J by 2 bases, with 8 bases between them. There are 14 residues in the CDR3. Per the germline V gene, CDR1 is MGHRA and CDR2 is YSYEKL. The CDR3 DNA reads as TGCGCCAGCAGCCAAGACCCGGGGGCCTACGAGCAGTACTTC. Translating it yields CASSQDPGAYEQYF.

In the case of this clonotype: It may be a read error: a sequence one base away is much more abundant. The chain combines TRBV7-9 with TRBJ1-2; the D gene is possibly TRBD1 (6 bases). The CDR3 covers 15 residues. The ends were cut back, 5 bases at V and 0 bases at J, with 13 bases in the middle. The germline V gene has CDR1 SEHNR and CDR2 FQNEAQ (reference sequence). The CDR3 is CASSQGIYANYGYTF. The CDR3 coding sequence is TGTGCCAGCAGCCAGGGGATCTACGCTAACTATGGCTACACCTTC.

V gene TRBV7-2 combines with J gene TRBJ1-5; D uncertain. V gave up 10 bases and J gave up 0 bases, with 13 bases separating them. CDR3 size: 14 residues. In germline, CDR1 is SGHTA, CDR2 FQGNSA. The CDR3 region is CATRRVYSNQPQHF. The CDR3 DNA reads as TGTGCCACCAGGAGGGTGTATAGCAATCAGCCCCAGCATTTT. The whole variable domain, remainder taken from reference TRBV7-2 and TRBJ1-5, is GAGVSQSPSNKVTEKGKDVELRCDPISGHTALYWYRQSLGQGLEFLIYFQGNSAPDKSGLPSDRFSAERTGGSVSTLTIQRTQQEDSAVYLCATRRVYSNQPQHFGDGTRLSIL.

For this clonotype: Possible read error: a much larger clone is one base away. The CDR3 DNA sequence: TGTGCCAGCGGCCCCGGGTGGGGGGGTGAAGCTTTCTTT. Its translation is CASGPGWGGEAFF. The rearrangement links TRBV7-9 to TRBJ1-1, with D possibly matching TRBD1 (5 bases). Per the germline V gene, CDR1 is SEHNR and CDR2 is FQNEAQ (reference sequence). Trimming cost V 8 bases and J 7 bases, with 17 bases left between them. This CDR3 spans 13 amino acids.

The CDR3 coding sequence is TGCAGTGCCAGCAGCTACAACCACAATGAGCAGTTCTTC. This sequence encodes CSASSYNHNEQFF. The V and J genes are TRBV20-1 and TRBJ2-1, with D unresolved. This CDR3 is built from 13 residues. The germline V gene encodes CDR1 DFQATT and CDR2 SNEGSKA (reference sequence). The V end was cut by 6 bases, the J end by 5 bases, with 14 bases between.

This chain links TRBV7-9 with TRBJ2-3; D unclear. V was shortened by 3 bases and J by 5 bases, with 12 bases between the two germline ends. Germline V lookup: CDR1 SEHNR, CDR2 FQNEAQ (reference sequence). The CDR3 totals 14 residues. CDR3 loop: CASSLTGTRDTQYF. For the CDR3, the DNA is TGTGCCAGCAGCTTGACCGGTACGCGAGATACGCAGTATTTT.

The rearrangement joins TRBV11-3 to TRBJ2-7, with D possibly TRBD2 on 6 matching bases. The ends were cut back, 5 bases at V and 3 bases at J, with 17 bases in the middle. The germline gives CDR1 SGHNT, CDR2 YENEEA. There are 15 residues in the CDR3. The CDR3, as DNA: TGTGCCAGCAGCCAAGTCGCGGGGCAAAACTACGAGCAGTACTTC. Amino acids: CASSQVAGQNYEQYF.

This rearrangement joins TRBV20-1 to TRBJ2-7; D gene unclear. The CDR3 contains 14 residues. Trimming removed 1 base at V and 3 bases at J, with 13 bases between. Germline V gene lookup returns CDR1 DFQATT and CDR2 SNEGSKA (reference sequence). The CDR3 region has the DNA TGCAGTGCTAGAGTTTCCATTACCGACTACGAGCAGTACTTC. This sequence encodes CSARVSITDYEQYF.

The chain uses TRBV7-9 and TRBJ1-1; no reliable D call. CDR3 size: 14 residues. Germline V gives CDR1 SEHNR, CDR2 FQNEAQ (reference sequence). Trimming pared 7 bases from V and 5 bases from J, leaving 17 bases between. In DNA, the CDR3 is TGTGCCAGCATCATGTATGGTTCAACTACTGAAGCTTTCTTT. It codes for CASIMYGSTTEAFF.

J is TRBJ1-5 and V is TRBV20-1, with a weak D call TRBD1 (5 bases). V lost 5 bases, J lost 14 bases, and 28 bases lay in between. This CDR3 comprises 15 residues. Per the germline V gene, CDR1 is DFQATT and CDR2 is SNEGSKA (reference sequence). This CDR3 is CSASRRGTSGGYEHF. The CDR3 bases are TGCAGTGCTTCTCGTCGCGGGACTAGCGGGGGATACGAGCATTTT.

The table lists this clonotype with many counts. The chain links TRBV7-6 to TRBJ1-1, with D perhaps matching TRBD1 (5 bases). V lost 2 bases, J lost 0 bases, and 10 bases lay in between. Germline V CDR1 and CDR2: SGHVS, FNYEAQ. This CDR3 has 15 amino acids. As DNA, the CDR3 is TGTGCCAGCAGCTTAAAGACAGAGATGAACACTGAAGCTTTCTTT. As protein: CASSLKTEMNTEAFF.